This T cell receptor (beta chain) stems from a study of cytomegalovirus exposure and HLA in healthy donors. Study-level findings and limits: Three chains linked to CMV were shown in vitro to be specific for CMV antigens.

Germline V gene lookup returns CDR1 SGHNT and CDR2 YYREEE (reference sequence). V shed 6 bases and J shed 0 bases, with 12 bases lying between them. The CDR3 contains 14 residues. Concerning this clone: Its antigen is currently unknown.

Amplification used 60 Vbeta primers and 13 Jbeta primers. Libraries were prepared by immunoSEQ multiplex PCR; TCRdb keeps only in-frame clonotypes and omits some of them. The sample has under 150,000 clones, about four fifths seen once. The TCR comes from a woman in her thirties or forties in good health and CMV-seronegative. The sequenced sample consisted of PBMCs. V usage is TRBV5-4 and J usage is TRBJ2-5, with D possibly matching TRBD1 (5 bases). CDR3 nucleotide sequence: TGTGCCAGCAAGACGACAGATAACCAAGAGACCCAGTACTTC. Its translation: CASKTTDNQETQYF.